This T cell receptor (beta chain) was obtained from a study of CD8 T cells in Susac syndrome. Random hexamers served to reverse transcribe roughly 0.45 to 1 ug RNA. TCRdb re-called the immunoSEQ multiplex PCR reads through MiXCR, storing one row per CDR3 protein. The table has 150,000 or so distinct CDR3 sequences, nearly 97% seen once. CD8+ and CD4+ T cells were negatively isolated; TEMRA cells were FACS-enriched. This CDR3 has 14 residues. Trimming took off 10 bases at V and 4 bases at J, with 17 bases between the two ends. In germline, CDR1 is MNHEY, CDR2 SVGAGI. The material sequenced was CD8+ T cells from PBMCs. The source of this sequence is a human donor with multiple sclerosis. The rearrangement uses TRBV6-5 and TRBJ2-1, with TRBD2 as a possible D gene (6 bases). DNA for the CDR3: TGTGCCACCCGGGCCGGGGGACGATACAATGAGCAGTTCTTC. It encodes CATRAGGRYNEQFF.